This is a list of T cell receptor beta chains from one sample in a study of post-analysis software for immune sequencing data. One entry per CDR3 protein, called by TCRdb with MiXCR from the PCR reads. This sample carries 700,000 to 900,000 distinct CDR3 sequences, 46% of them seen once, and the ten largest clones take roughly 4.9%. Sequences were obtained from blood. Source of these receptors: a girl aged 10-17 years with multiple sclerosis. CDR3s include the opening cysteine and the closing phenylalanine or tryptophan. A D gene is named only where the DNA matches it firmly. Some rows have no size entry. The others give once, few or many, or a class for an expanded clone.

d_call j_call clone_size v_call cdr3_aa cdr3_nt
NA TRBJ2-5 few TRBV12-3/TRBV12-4 CASSLALKGRKETQYF TGTGCCAGCAGTTTAGCGCTAAAGGGCAGGAAAGAGACCCAGTACTTC
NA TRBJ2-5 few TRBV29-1 CSAIGTGVQETQYF TGCAGCGCTATAGGGACCGGAGTTCAAGAGACCCAGTACTTC
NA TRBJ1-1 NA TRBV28 CAGSDGLMNTEAFF TGTGCCGGGTCCGACGGACTAATGAACACTGAAGCTTTCTTT
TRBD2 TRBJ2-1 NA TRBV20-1 CSASTRLAGNNEQFF TGCAGTGCTAGTACCCGGCTAGCGGGAAACAATGAGCAGTTCTTC
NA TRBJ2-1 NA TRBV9 CASSVATAALINEQFF TGTGCCAGCAGCGTAGCTACCGCGGCCTTAATCAATGAGCAGTTCTTC
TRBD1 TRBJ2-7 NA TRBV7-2 CASSLAGTGGSEQYF TGTGCCAGCAGCTTAGCCGGGACAGGGGGATCCGAGCAGTACTTC
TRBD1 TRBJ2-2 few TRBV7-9 CASSVDGTGIGELFF TGTGCCAGCAGTGTTGACGGGACAGGGATCGGGGAGCTGTTTTTT
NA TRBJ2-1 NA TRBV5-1 CASSFQPGGEQFF TGCGCCAGCAGCTTTCAACCCGGCGGGGAGCAGTTCTTC
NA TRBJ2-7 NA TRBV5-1 CASSWTVGESYEQYF TGCGCCAGCAGCTGGACTGTCGGAGAATCCTACGAGCAGTACTTC
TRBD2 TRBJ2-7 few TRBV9 CASSSRLAGGGEQYF TGTGCCAGCAGCTCGCGACTAGCGGGAGGAGGCGAGCAGTACTTC
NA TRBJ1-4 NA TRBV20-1 CSAVSGTITNEKLFF TGCAGTGCCGTAAGCGGGACGATCACTAATGAAAAACTGTTTTTT
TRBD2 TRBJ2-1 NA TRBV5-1 CASSLNGGDNEQFF TGCGCCAGCAGCTTGAACGGGGGGGACAATGAGCAGTTCTTC
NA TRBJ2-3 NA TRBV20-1 CSARDKVGRRGIDTQYF TGCAGTGCTAGAGATAAAGTGGGGAGGCGCGGGATTGATACGCAGTATTTT
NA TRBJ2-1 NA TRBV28 CASTSLLDEQFF TGTGCCAGCACCTCCCTTCTCGATGAGCAGTTCTTC
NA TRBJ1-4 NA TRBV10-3 CAISADSSEKLFF TGTGCCATCAGTGCGGACAGTAGTGAAAAACTGTTTTTT
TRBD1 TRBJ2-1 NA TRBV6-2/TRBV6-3 CASSYPEGQLLSYNEQFF TGTGCCAGCAGTTACCCCGAGGGACAGCTATTATCCTACAATGAGCAGTTCTTC
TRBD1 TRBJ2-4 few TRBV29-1 CSAGQGSHIQYF TGCAGCGCTGGACAGGGGTCGCACATTCAGTACTTC
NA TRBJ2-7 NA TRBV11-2 CASSLATTSSYEQYF TGTGCCAGCAGCTTAGCGACCACGAGCTCCTACGAGCAGTACTTC
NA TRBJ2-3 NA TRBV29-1 CSVVTRDTADTQYF TGCAGCGTAGTCACTAGAGACACAGCAGATACGCAGTATTTT
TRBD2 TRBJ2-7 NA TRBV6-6 CASSSAGTSDYEQYF TGTGCCAGCAGCTCCGCCGGGACTAGTGACTACGAGCAGTACTTC
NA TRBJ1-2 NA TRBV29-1 CSVAGMGYGYTF TGCAGCGTTGCCGGCATGGGCTATGGCTACACCTTC
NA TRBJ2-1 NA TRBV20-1 CSAREPSGFSYNEQFF TGCAGTGCTAGAGAACCGAGCGGGTTCTCCTACAATGAGCAGTTCTTC
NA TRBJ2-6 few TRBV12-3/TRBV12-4 CASSVDYGANVLTF TGTGCCAGCAGTGTGGACTACGGGGCCAACGTCCTGACTTTC
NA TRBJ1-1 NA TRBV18 CASSPRSGRMNTEAFF TGTGCCAGCTCACCCCGATCAGGGAGGATGAACACTGAAGCTTTCTTT
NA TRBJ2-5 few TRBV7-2 CASSLTTEGETQYF TGTGCCAGCAGCTTAACTACTGAGGGGGAGACCCAGTACTTC
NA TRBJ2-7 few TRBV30 CAWSARRTLPGNEQYF TGTGCCTGGAGCGCACGGCGGACACTTCCCGGGAACGAGCAGTACTTC
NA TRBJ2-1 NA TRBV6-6 CASNRQERPNEQFF TGTGCCAGCAACCGACAGGAGAGACCCAATGAGCAGTTCTTC
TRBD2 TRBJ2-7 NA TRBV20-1 CSARVAGNYNEQYF TGCAGTGCTCGGGTAGCGGGGAACTACAATGAGCAGTACTTC
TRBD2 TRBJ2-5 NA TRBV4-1 CASSHPKGEGETQYF TGCGCCAGCAGCCATCCAAAAGGGGAGGGAGAGACCCAGTACTTC
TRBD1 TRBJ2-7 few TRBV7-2 CASSFLITGGSEQYF TGTGCCAGCAGCTTCCTTATAACAGGGGGCAGTGAGCAGTACTTC
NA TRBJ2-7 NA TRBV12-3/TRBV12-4 CASRFRAESYEQYF TGTGCCAGCAGGTTTCGGGCGGAATCCTACGAGCAGTACTTC
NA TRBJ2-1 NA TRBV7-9 CASSRWVDSYNEQFF TGTGCCAGCAGCCGATGGGTCGATTCCTACAATGAGCAGTTCTTC
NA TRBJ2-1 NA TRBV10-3 CAAGGLNEQFF TGTGCCGCCGGGGGTTTAAATGAGCAGTTCTTC
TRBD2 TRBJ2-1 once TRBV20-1 CSAGGRRGEQFF TGCAGTGCTGGCGGGAGGAGGGGTGAGCAGTTCTTC
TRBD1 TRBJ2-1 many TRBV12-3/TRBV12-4 CASSPRQGWDNEQFF TGTGCCAGCAGTCCGCGACAGGGATGGGACAATGAGCAGTTCTTC
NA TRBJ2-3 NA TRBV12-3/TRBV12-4 CASSLLGEVDTQYF TGTGCCAGCAGTTTACTCGGGGAGGTGGATACGCAGTATTTT
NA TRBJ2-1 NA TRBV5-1 CASSREAGTYNEQFF TGCGCCAGCAGCCGGGAAGCGGGTACCTACAATGAGCAGTTCTTC
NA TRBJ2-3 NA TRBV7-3 CASSLGVASDTQYF TGTGCCAGCAGCTTAGGGGTAGCCTCAGATACGCAGTATTTT
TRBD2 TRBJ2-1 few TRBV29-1 CSLDPTSGLTYNEQFF TGCAGCCTTGACCCGACTAGCGGGCTGACCTACAATGAGCAGTTCTTC